This T cell receptor beta chain was retrieved from a study of cytomegalovirus exposure and HLA in healthy donors. Assay used: immunoSEQ multiplex PCR; TCRdb lists only in-frame clones, some missing. The table lists roughly 150,000 clones, just under 85% of them singletons. With regard to this clone: The target antigen is unknown.

General study results and limits: In vitro testing confirmed a few CMV-associated chains as specific for CMV antigens. The study listed around 150 cytomegalovirus-associated TCR beta chains.

This CDR3 contains 17 residues. Germline V gene lookup returns CDR1 KGHSH and CDR2 LQKENI. V trimming: 6 bases; J trimming: 2 bases; junction bases outside the gene matches: 15. The TCR was taken from a young man in good health and CMV-seropositive. The sample consisted of PBMCs. This rearrangement joins TRBV18 to TRBJ1-2; 7 bases align to TRBD1. CDR3 amino acids: CASSLKDRVYTNYGYTF. For the CDR3, the DNA is TGTGCCAGCTCCCTTAAAGACAGGGTTTATACGAACTATGGCTACACCTTC. The full variable domain, rest sourced from reference TRBV18 and TRBJ1-2, is NAGVMQNPRHLVRRRGQEARLRCSPMKGHSHVYWYRQLPEEGLKFMVYLQKENIIDESGMPKERFSAEFPKEGPSILRIQQVVRGDSAAYFCASSLKDRVYTNYGYTFGSGTRLTVV.